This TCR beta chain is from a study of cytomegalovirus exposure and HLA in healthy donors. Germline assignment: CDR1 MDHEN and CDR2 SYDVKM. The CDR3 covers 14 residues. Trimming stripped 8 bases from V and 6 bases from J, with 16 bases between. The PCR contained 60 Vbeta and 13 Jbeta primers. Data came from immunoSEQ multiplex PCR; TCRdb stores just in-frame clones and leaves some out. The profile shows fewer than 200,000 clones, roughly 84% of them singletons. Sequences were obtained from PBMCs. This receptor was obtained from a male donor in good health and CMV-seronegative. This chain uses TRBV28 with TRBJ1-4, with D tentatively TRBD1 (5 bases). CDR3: CASHLSGGHEKLFF. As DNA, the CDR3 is TGTGCCAGCCATCTCTCGGGGGGACATGAAAAACTGTTTTTT.